This T cell receptor (beta chain) was retrieved from a study of T cells in Graves' hyperthyroidism and ophthalmopathy. Turning to this clonotype: Its matching antigen is unknown.

CDR1 LNHNV and CDR2 YYDKDF come from the germline V gene (reference sequence). This CDR3 is 12 amino acids long. V lost 0 bases to trimming and J lost 14 bases, with 11 bases between them. What was amplified from RNA transcripts were TCR beta CDR3 regions. HTBI primers were the set used in a first-round RT-PCR of the TCR CDR3. TCRdb fed the multiplex PCR reads into MiXCR, producing one record per CDR3 protein. This repertoire shows some 510,000 distinct CDR3 sequences, about 43% found once; its top ten account for just under 8.5%. Study conclusions and caveats: Most thyroid-expanded clonotypes above 0.001 were also found in blood. The model predicted ophthalmopathy a median roughly six months before onset.

Stable Graves' hyperthyroidism denoted no ophthalmopathy progression over 18 months. The J gene is TRBJ1-5, the V gene TRBV15; no reliable D call. Input material: peripheral blood or thyroid tissue (not recorded which). This receptor was obtained from a woman under 30 with Graves' hyperthyroidism. CDR3 protein: CATSRDGREEHF. The CDR3 DNA is TGTGCCACCAGCAGAGATGGGAGGGAAGAGCATTTT.